The 10 T cell receptor beta chains presented below share a single source sample, sequenced in a study of CD8 T cells in Susac syndrome. The RNA, about 0.45 to 1 ug, was put through reverse transcription using random hexamers. Using its own MiXCR run on the immunoSEQ multiplex PCR reads, TCRdb lists one record per CDR3 protein. Altogether 110,000 or so distinct CDR3 sequences are present, roughly 95% being singletons, with the ten largest covering more than 0.095%. Sample: CD4+ T cells from PBMCs. These receptors all stem from a human donor in good health.

This clonotype showed up just once. The gene calls are TRBV5-1 and TRBJ2-2; TRBD2 aligns across 9 bases. This CDR3 is 15 amino acids long. From germline, CDR1 is SGHRS and CDR2 YFSETQ. The ends lost 5 bases at V and 4 bases at J; junction bases unmatched: 6. The DNA of the CDR3 is TGCGCCAGCAGAAGTAGCGGGGGCCTCACCGGGGAGCTGTTTTTT. Protein: CASRSSGGLTGELFF.

This chain uses TRBV6-2 or TRBV6-3 with TRBJ2-7; D call uncertain. This CDR3 is built from 14 residues. The V gene lost 2 bases and the J gene lost 3 bases, with 11 bases spanning the gap. Germline assignment: CDR1 MNHEY and CDR2 SVGEGT. CDR3 in DNA: TGTGCCAGCAGTTACGATCTGGGCCTCTACGAGCAGTACTTC. As protein: CASSYDLGLYEQYF.

This clonotype appeared once. The J gene is TRBJ2-3, the V gene TRBV20-1; D is undetermined. The CDR3 length is 13 residues. Germline loops: CDR1 DFQATT, CDR2 SNEGSKA (reference sequence). The V end lost 7 bases, the J end lost 2 bases, and 13 bases lay between the germline ends. CDR3 sequence (DNA): TGCAGTGGATGGGCGGATCTCACAGATACGCAGTATTTT. Its translation: CSGWADLTDTQYF.

The chain employs TRBV5-1 and TRBJ2-7; weak D call: TRBD2 (6 bases). Germline assignment: CDR1 SGHRS and CDR2 YFSETQ. The CDR3 extends over 11 amino acids. The V and J ends lost 4 bases and 7 bases respectively, with 9 bases between them. CDR3 region: CASSAGPEQYF. CDR3 DNA sequence: TGCGCCAGCAGCGCGGGACCAGAGCAGTACTTC. Combining the CDR3 with reference TRBV5-1 and TRBJ2-7 gives the whole variable domain KAGVTQTPRYLIKTRGQQVTLSCSPISGHRSVSWYQQTPGQGLQFLFEYFSETQRNKGNFPGRFSGRQFSNSRSEMNVSTLELGDSALYLCASSAGPEQYFGPGTRLTVT.

The chain uses TRBV6-1 and TRBJ2-2; the match to TRBD2 covers 10 bases. The length of the CDR3 is 17 residues. The ends lost 7 bases at V and 2 bases at J; junction bases unmatched: 10. Germline CDR1 is MNHNS and CDR2 is SASEGT. The CDR3 coding sequence is TGTGCCAGCATTCGCCAAAGCGGGAGGGCCAACACCGGGGAGCTGTTTTTT. The encoded protein is CASIRQSGRANTGELFF.

The rearrangement uses TRBV7-3 and TRBJ2-7, with D perhaps TRBD2 (5 bases). The germline CDR1 and CDR2 sequences are SGHTA and FQGTGA. The CDR3 spans 13 residues. The V end was cut by 5 bases, the J end by 2 bases, with 10 bases between. The CDR3: CASSRGPAYEQYF. DNA of the CDR3: TGTGCCAGCAGCCGGGGTCCAGCCTACGAGCAGTACTTC.

The chain combines TRBV2 with TRBJ1-6, with TRBD1 identical over 9 bases. Germline assignment: CDR1 SNHLY and CDR2 FYNNEI. V shed 7 bases and J 10 bases; nucleotides not matched to a gene: 8. This CDR3 is 14 amino acids long. The CDR3 DNA sequence: TGTGCCAGCAACCCCGACAGGGGGAGGTCACCCCTCCACTTT. It specifies CASNPDRGRSPLHF.

V gene TRBV2 combines with J gene TRBJ2-7, with 7 positions matching TRBD1. The CDR3 loop spans 14 amino acids. Trimming cost V 6 bases and J 3 bases; bases outside gene matches: 8. From germline, CDR1 is SNHLY and CDR2 FYNNEI. CDR3 sequence: CASRSRGLGYEQYF. In DNA form, the CDR3 reads TGTGCCAGCAGATCGAGGGGGCTCGGCTACGAGCAGTACTTC.

The V and J genes are TRBV10-3 and TRBJ2-5; the D gene could be TRBD1 or TRBD2 (5 bases each). In germline, CDR1 is ENHRY, CDR2 SYGVKD. CDR3 length: 13 amino acids. Trimming removed 10 bases from V and 3 bases from J, with 15 bases in between. CDR3 region: CATSRDPKETQYF. CDR3 nucleotides: TGTGCCACAAGCCGGGACCCTAAAGAGACCCAGTACTTC.

V is TRBV29-1 and J is TRBJ2-7; a possible D gene is TRBD2 (6 bases). V was clipped by 7 bases and J by 2 bases, with 12 bases between them. Germline V lookup: CDR1 SQVTM, CDR2 ANQGSEA. There are 12 residues in the CDR3. The CDR3 region has the DNA TGCAGCGCCCGGACGGGAGCCTACGAGCAGTACTTC. Translated, it gives CSARTGAYEQYF.